Below, one T cell receptor (beta chain) is given with its context. These data originate in a study of OX40 agonist ivuxolimab in advanced cancers. CDR1 and CDR2 (germline): SNHLY, FYNNEI. Germline trimming cut 5 bases from V and 6 bases from J; bases unmatched to any gene: 18. The CDR3 sequence is 18 residues long. Some clones are missing from TCRdb's copy, which holds only in-frame ones; the method was immunoSEQ multiplex PCR. The table lists around 64,000 clones, 70% to 90% of them singletons. The sequences come from CD4+ or CD8+ T cells sorted from blood, collected in a trial of the OX40 agonist ivuxolimab. This clonotype was sampled from an adult with an advanced solid tumor such as melanoma, head and neck, liver or kidney cancer. V and J are TRBV2 and TRBJ1-5; 8 nucleotides agree with TRBD1. CDR3 amino acids: CASSPRAGGGVGFQPQHF. In DNA, the CDR3 is TGTGCCAGCAGTCCGCGGGCAGGGGGCGGCGTTGGCTTTCAGCCCCAGCATTTT.